This T cell receptor beta chain was recovered during a study of T cells in Graves' hyperthyroidism and ophthalmopathy. Study-level information: Before treatment of any kind, peripheral blood was taken at initial diagnosis. Study-level results: The model's output predicted ophthalmopathy at a median of about 6.5 months prior to onset. Separating ophthalmopathy from stable hyperthyroidism was achieved by a 13 V-J model.

The CDR3 has 15 residues. The junction had 4 bases not matched to a gene; V was cut back by 2 bases and J by 4 bases. The sample holds many counts of this clonotype. The antigen remains undetermined. Amplified TCR beta CDR3 regions derived from RNA transcripts. During a first-round RT-PCR of the TCR CDR3, the HTBI primer set was used. TCRdb reprocessed the multiplex PCR reads via MiXCR and lists one record per CDR3 protein. Of 400,000 to 450,000 distinct CDR3 sequences listed, roughly 15% are singletons. The specimen sequenced was blood. The chain is built from TRBV12-3 or TRBV12-4 and TRBJ2-1; TRBD2 aligns across 8 bases. This receptor was obtained from a man aged 18-30 years with Graves' ophthalmopathy. CDR3 DNA sequence: TGTGCCAGCAGTTTAACTAGCGGCGTTTACAATGAGCAGTTCTTC. It specifies CASSLTSGVYNEQFF.